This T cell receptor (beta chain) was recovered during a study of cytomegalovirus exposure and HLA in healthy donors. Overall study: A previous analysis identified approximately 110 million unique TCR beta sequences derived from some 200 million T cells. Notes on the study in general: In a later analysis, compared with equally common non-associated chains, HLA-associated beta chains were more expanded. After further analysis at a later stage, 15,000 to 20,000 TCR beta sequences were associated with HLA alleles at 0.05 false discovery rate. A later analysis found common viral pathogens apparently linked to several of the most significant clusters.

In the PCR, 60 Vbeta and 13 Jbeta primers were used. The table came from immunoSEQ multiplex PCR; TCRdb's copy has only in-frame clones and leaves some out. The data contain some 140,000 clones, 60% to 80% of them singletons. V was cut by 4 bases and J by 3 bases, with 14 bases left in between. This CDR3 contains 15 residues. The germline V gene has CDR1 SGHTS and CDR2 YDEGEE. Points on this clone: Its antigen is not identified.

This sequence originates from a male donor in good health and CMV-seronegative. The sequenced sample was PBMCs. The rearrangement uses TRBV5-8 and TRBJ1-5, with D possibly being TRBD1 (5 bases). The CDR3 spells CASSHGAYYNQPQHF. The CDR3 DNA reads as TGTGCCAGCAGCCATGGGGCCTATTACAATCAGCCCCAGCATTTT.